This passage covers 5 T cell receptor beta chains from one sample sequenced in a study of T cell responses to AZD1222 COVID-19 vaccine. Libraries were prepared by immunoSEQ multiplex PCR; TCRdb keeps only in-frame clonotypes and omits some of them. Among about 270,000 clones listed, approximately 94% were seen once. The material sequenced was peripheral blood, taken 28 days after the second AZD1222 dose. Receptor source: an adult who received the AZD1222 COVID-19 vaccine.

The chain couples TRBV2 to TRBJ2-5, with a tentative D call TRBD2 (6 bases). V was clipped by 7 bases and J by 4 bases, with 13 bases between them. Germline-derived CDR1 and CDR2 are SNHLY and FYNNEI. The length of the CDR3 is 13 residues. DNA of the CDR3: TGTGCCAGCACCCAGGGACTTAGAGAGACCCAGTACTTC. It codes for CASTQGLRETQYF.

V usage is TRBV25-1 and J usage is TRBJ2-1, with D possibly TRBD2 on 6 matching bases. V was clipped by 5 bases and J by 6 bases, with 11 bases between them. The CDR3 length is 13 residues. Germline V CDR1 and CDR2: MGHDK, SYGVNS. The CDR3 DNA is TGTGCCAGCAGTCCCTGGACTACCAATGAGCAGTTCTTC. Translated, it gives CASSPWTTNEQFF. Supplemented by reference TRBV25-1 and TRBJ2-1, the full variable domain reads EADIYQTPRYLVIGTGKKITLECSQTMGHDKMYWYQQDPGMELHLIHYSYGVNSTEKGDLSSESTVSRIRTEHFPLTLESARPSHTSQYLCASSPWTTNEQFFGPGTRLTVL.

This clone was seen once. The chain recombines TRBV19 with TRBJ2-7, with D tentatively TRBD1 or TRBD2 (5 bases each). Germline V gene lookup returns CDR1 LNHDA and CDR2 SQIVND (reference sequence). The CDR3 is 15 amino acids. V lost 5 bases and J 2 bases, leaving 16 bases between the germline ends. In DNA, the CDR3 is TGTGCCAGTAGTTACGCCGGGACGTCTCCCTACGAGCAGTACTTC. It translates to CASSYAGTSPYEQYF.

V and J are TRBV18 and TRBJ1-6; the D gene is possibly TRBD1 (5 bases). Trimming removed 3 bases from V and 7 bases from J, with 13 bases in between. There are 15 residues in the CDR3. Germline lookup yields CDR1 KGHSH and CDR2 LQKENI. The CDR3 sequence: CASSPRQPQNSPLHF. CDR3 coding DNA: TGTGCCAGCTCACCCAGACAGCCCCAAAATTCACCCCTCCACTTT.

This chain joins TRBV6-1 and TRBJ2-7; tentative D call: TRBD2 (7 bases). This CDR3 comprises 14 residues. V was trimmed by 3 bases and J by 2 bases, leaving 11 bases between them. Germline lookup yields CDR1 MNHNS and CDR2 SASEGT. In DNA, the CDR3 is TGTGCCAGCAGTGATAGGGGGGGTCCCTACGAGCAGTACTTC. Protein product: CASSDRGGPYEQYF.